This T cell receptor (beta chain) was sequenced during a study of CXCR3-negative and CXCR3-positive naive CD8 T cells. General study results and limits: The study found more hydrophobic TRB CDR3s in CXCR3-positive naive cells than in CXCR3-negative naive cells.

Naive CD8+ T lymphocytes were specified as CD45RO-CCR7+CD27+CD95-. For this clonotype: Its target is not known.

The TRB cDNA libraries were prepared by 5' RACE with UMI labels. With the 5' RACE reads reprocessed, TCRdb shows one record per CDR3 protein and no DNA. This repertoire comprises roughly 99,000 distinct CDR3 sequences; its ten largest clones make up less than 1.1%. CDR3 size: 14 residues. Germline CDR1 and CDR2: SGHRS and YFSETQ. The clonotype was recovered from a human donor in good health. Some clones in this sample may be carry-over from other donors' samples. The chain combines TRBV5-1 with TRBJ2-1. Sequencing was carried out using naive CXCR3+ CD8+ T cells from blood. Subset: CD45RO-CCR7+CD27+CD95- naive CD8+ T cells expressing CXCR3 (TNR3+). The CDR3 loop is CASSDVTLGNEQFF.